This TCR beta chain was found in a study of blood T cell repertoires in COVID-19. Study as a whole: The United States, Italy and Spain were the sources of the acute and convalescent COVID-19 samples. PBMCs, B-cell-depleted T cells, or T cells provided the cDNA or gDNA that made up the material.

As originally analysed: By means of reference gene primer amplification, nucleated cell counts were estimated. The assay was immunoSEQ multiplex PCR, and TCRdb's table has in-frame clones only and misses some. The DNA was the basis for D and trimming; V, J and clone size are from that table. The sample consists of around 100,000 clones, 85% of them appearing once. Only a few counts were recorded for this clone. Additional DNA sequences in this sample encode the identical CDR3. CDR3 length equals 14 residues. Trimming pared 4 bases from V and 0 bases from J, leaving 8 bases between. The germline gives CDR1 LNHNV, CDR2 YYDKDF (reference sequence).

This rearrangement joins TRBV15 to TRBJ2-3; possibly TRBD1 for D (5 bases). Material for sequencing was peripheral blood. The source of this sequence is a human donor in a cohort sampled during active COVID-19. The CDR3 is CATSIDRSTDTQYF. The DNA of the CDR3 is TGTGCCACCAGCATCGACAGAAGCACAGATACGCAGTATTTT.